This T cell receptor (beta chain) is drawn from a study of metastatic and nonmetastatic thyroid tumors. At the level of the study: The comparison covered peripheral blood and tumor or nodule tissue in malignant and benign thyroid patients.

Findings and limits, study-wide: Reports indicated that malignant thyroid tumors showed significantly higher TCR beta diversity than benign nodules did, in blood and tumor.

Each patient went into thyroid surgery without having received any treatment. Details on this clone: Its antigen is unidentified.

In the authors' workflow: What underpinned the distant-metastasis classifier for papillary thyroid cancer was the set of CDR3 differences across clinicopathological groups. MiXCR was used by TCRdb to re-call the PCR reads. TCRdb's processing, not the authors' own work, is the source of the V and J calls. The sample lists over 55,000 clones, 30% occurring once. Trimming pared 4 bases from V and 2 bases from J, leaving 9 bases between. Per germline, CDR1 MNHNS and CDR2 SASEGT. The CDR3 has 15 residues. The receptor comes from a female donor with papillary thyroid cancer or a benign thyroid nodule (not recorded which). Some clones in this sample may be carry-over from other donors' samples. Sequenced sample: blood. The V and J genes are TRBV6-1 and TRBJ2-6, with D tentatively TRBD1 (6 bases). The CDR3 region has the DNA TGTGCCAGCAGTGGGGCAGGGGCTGGGGCCAACGTCCTGACTTTC. As protein: CASSGAGAGANVLTF.